The clone carrying this T cell receptor (beta chain) appeared many times. Its antigen remains unknown. Looked up from germline, CDR1 is KGHSH and CDR2 is LQKENI. The V end lost 2 bases, the J end lost 8 bases, and 12 bases lay between the germline ends. The CDR3 runs to 13 residues. Stability of Graves' hyperthyroidism was defined as absent ophthalmopathy progression within 18 months. Among the patients, aged 18 to 65, hyperthyroidism was newly diagnosed and had lasted under 2 months. This record belongs to a study of T cells in Graves' hyperthyroidism and ophthalmopathy. Study-wide findings and caveats: Most thyroid clonotypes expanded above 0.001 appeared in blood too.

From RNA transcripts, TCR beta CDR3 regions were amplified. The HTBI primer set drove a first-round RT-PCR of the TCR CDR3. TCRdb reprocessed the multiplex PCR reads via MiXCR and lists one record per CDR3 protein. There are about 480,000 distinct CDR3 sequences in the sample; approximately 15% occur only once, and less than 20% lies in the top ten. Sample: blood. This receptor was obtained from a young woman with Graves' hyperthyroidism. The V and J genes are TRBV18 and TRBJ1-2, with D uncertain. The CDR3 region has the DNA TGTGCCAGCTCACCAAAGACATTGGAAGGCTACACCTTC. Translation gives CASSPKTLEGYTF.